This record looks at one T cell receptor beta chain sequence and its context. Germline-derived CDR1 and CDR2 are SNHLY and FYNNEI. The CDR3 runs 13 residues. V lost 7 bases and J 4 bases, leaving 14 bases between the germline ends. This record comes from a study of blood T cell repertoires in COVID-19. Some clones are missing from TCRdb's copy, which holds only in-frame ones; the method was immunoSEQ multiplex PCR. The sample contains about 250,000 clones, approximately 86% of which appear only once. The rearrangement links TRBV2 to TRBJ2-7; tentatively, D is TRBD1 (6 bases). The TCR originated in a woman aged 60-70 years who had recovered from COVID-19. Material: peripheral blood. CDR3 residues: CASIQGRGYEQYF. Written as DNA, the CDR3 is TGTGCCAGCATCCAGGGCAGGGGTTACGAGCAGTACTTC.